The 9 T cell receptor beta chains reported below all come from one sample, sequenced in a study of human T cells and chemical hapten exposure. TCRdb reprocessed the RACE reads with MiXCR, giving one entry per CDR3 protein. Of roughly 150,000 distinct CDR3 sequences listed, 12% are singletons. As for time point: patch test 2, 6 weeks after DPC sensitization. Treatment specified: therapeutic diphenylcyclopropenone sensitization with weekly scalp DPC. Sequencing was performed on whole blood, taken in connection with sensitization to the hapten diphenylcyclopropenone (DPC). Source of these receptors: a woman between 50 and 59 years old with alopecia areata. Some clones in this sample may be carry-over from other donors' samples.

This clonotype was counted only a few times. The V gene is TRBV13, the J gene TRBJ2-7; 9 positions agree with TRBD2. The CDR3 is made up of 19 amino acids. The ends lost 1 base at V and 4 bases at J; junction bases unmatched: 17. Germline values: CDR1 PRHDT, CDR2 FYEKMQ (reference sequence). The CDR3 is CASSLERLAGISGVYEQYF. CDR3 nucleotides: TGTGCCAGCAGCTTAGAGCGGCTAGCGGGAATCAGCGGTGTATACGAGCAGTACTTC.

This clonotype was counted a few times. The CDR3 DNA reads as TGCGCCAGCAGCGTAGCTACTTGGCGGGAGGGACTAGATGAGCAGTTCTTC. This encodes CASSVATWREGLDEQFF. The chain has TRBV5-1 and TRBJ2-1; TRBD2 matches 9 bases. This CDR3 has 17 residues. V was clipped by 4 bases and J by 8 bases; unmatched bases: 16. Germline-derived CDR1 and CDR2 are SGHRS and YFSETQ.

The chain uses TRBV6-6 and TRBJ2-5, with D perhaps TRBD2 (6 bases). Trimming took 4 bases from V and 1 from J, leaving 16 bases between them. Germline CDR1 and CDR2: MNHNY and SVGAGI (reference sequence). The CDR3 length is 16 residues. The CDR3 protein is CASSSEGTRGQETQYF. For the CDR3, the DNA is TGTGCCAGCAGTTCGGAGGGCACAAGAGGCCAAGAGACCCAGTACTTC.

This clonotype was seen ten or more times. V and J are TRBV18 and TRBJ1-5; 8 nucleotides line up with TRBD1. Germline CDR1 KGHSH, CDR2 LQKENI. This CDR3 is 15 amino acids long. V gave up 2 bases and J gave up 9 bases; unmatched junction bases: 9. The CDR3 spells CASSPGGTGDRPQHF. The CDR3 nucleotides read TGTGCCAGCTCACCAGGTGGGACAGGTGATCGGCCCCAGCATTTT.

The chain combines TRBV4-1 with TRBJ2-3; D may be TRBD1 (5 bases). V lost 0 bases and J 5 bases, leaving 12 bases between the germline ends. Germline V gives CDR1 MGHRA, CDR2 YSYEKL. CDR3 length: 15 amino acids. CDR3 residues: CASSQDRQGRDTQYF. The CDR3 bases are TGCGCCAGCAGCCAAGATCGCCAGGGAAGAGATACGCAGTATTTT.

The V call is TRBV18, the J call TRBJ1-5, with 10 bases lining up with TRBD1. The CDR3 totals 14 residues. CDR1 is KGHSH and CDR2 is LQKENI in the germline V gene. Trimming removed 3 bases from V and 6 bases from J; junction bases left unmatched: 2. In DNA, the CDR3 is TGTGCCAGCTCACCCGACAGGGGGCCTCAGCCCCAGCATTTT. Protein sequence: CASSPDRGPQPQHF.

The chain employs TRBV11-2 and TRBJ2-3, with TRBD1 as a possible D gene (5 bases). Trimming took off 5 bases at V and 2 bases at J, with 14 bases between the two ends. This CDR3 contains 15 residues. Per the germline V gene, CDR1 is SGHAT and CDR2 is FQNNGV. The CDR3 spells CASSRGDRFTDTQYF. CDR3 DNA sequence: TGTGCCAGCAGCCGAGGCGACAGATTCACAGATACGCAGTATTTT.

This clonotype has just a few counts. The V call is TRBV11-2, the J call TRBJ2-3; 9 bases match TRBD2. Germline trimming cut 5 bases from V and 5 bases from J; bases unmatched to any gene: 14. The CDR3 has 17 residues. Germline V gene lookup returns CDR1 SGHAT and CDR2 FQNNGV. The chain's CDR3 is CASSPTRTSVRRDTQYF. As DNA, the CDR3 is TGTGCCAGCAGCCCGACTCGGACTAGCGTGAGACGAGATACGCAGTATTTT.

This clonotype occurred many times. The V gene is TRBV20-1, the J gene TRBJ2-1; 10 bases align to TRBD2. The CDR3 totals 14 residues. V was pared by 2 bases and J by 4 bases, with 2 bases of the junction left unmatched. Per germline, CDR1 DFQATT and CDR2 SNEGSKA (reference sequence). The CDR3 DNA follows: TGCAGTGCTAGACGGACTAGCGGATACAATGAGCAGTTCTTC. Its translation is CSARRTSGYNEQFF.